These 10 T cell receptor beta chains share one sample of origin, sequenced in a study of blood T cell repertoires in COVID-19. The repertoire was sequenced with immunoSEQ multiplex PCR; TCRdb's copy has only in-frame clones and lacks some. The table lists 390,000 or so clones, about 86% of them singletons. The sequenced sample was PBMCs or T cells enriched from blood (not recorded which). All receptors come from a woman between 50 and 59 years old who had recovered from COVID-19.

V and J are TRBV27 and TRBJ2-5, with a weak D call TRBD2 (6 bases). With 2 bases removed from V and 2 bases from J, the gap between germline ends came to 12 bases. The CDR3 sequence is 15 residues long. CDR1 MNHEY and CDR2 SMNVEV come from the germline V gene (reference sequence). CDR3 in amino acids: CASSLGRGMQETQYF. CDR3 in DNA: TGTGCCAGCAGTTTAGGCCGGGGGATGCAAGAGACCCAGTACTTC.

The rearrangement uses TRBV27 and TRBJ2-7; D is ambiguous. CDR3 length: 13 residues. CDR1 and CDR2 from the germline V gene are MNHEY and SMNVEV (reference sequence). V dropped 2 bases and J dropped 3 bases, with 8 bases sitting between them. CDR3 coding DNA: TGTGCCAGCAGTTTAAGGAGTGGCTACGAGCAGTACTTC. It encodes CASSLRSGYEQYF.

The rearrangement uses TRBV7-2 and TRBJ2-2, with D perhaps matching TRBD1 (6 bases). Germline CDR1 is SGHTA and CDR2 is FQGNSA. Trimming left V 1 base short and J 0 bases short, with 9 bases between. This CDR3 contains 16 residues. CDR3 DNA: TGTGCCAGCAGCTTAGGGGGGCGCGCGAACACCGGGGAGCTGTTTTTT. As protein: CASSLGGRANTGELFF. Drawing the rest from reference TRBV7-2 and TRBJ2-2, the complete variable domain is GAGVSQSPSNKVTEKGKDVELRCDPISGHTALYWYRQSLGQGLEFLIYFQGNSAPDKSGLPSDRFSAERTGGSVSTLTIQRTQQEDSAVYLCASSLGGRANTGELFFGEGSRLTVL.

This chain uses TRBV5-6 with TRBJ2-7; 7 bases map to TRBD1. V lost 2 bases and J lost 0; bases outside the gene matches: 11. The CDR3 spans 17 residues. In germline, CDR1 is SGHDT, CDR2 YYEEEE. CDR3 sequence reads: CASSLGSRQGSSYEQYF. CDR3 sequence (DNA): TGTGCCAGCAGCTTAGGCTCCAGACAGGGTAGCTCCTACGAGCAGTACTTC.

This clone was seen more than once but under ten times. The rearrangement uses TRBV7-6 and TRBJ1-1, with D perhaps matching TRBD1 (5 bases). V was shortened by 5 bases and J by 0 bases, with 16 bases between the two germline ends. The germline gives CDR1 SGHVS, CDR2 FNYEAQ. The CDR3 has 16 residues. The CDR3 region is CASSQTMTVMNTEAFF. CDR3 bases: TGTGCCAGCAGCCAAACGATGACAGTCATGAACACTGAAGCTTTCTTT. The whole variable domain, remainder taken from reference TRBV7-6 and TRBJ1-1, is GAGVSQSPRYKVTKRGQDVALRCDPISGHVSLYWYRQALGQGPEFLTYFNYEAQQDKSGLPNDRFSAERPEGSISTLTIQRTEQRDSAMYRCASSQTMTVMNTEAFFGQGTRLTVV.

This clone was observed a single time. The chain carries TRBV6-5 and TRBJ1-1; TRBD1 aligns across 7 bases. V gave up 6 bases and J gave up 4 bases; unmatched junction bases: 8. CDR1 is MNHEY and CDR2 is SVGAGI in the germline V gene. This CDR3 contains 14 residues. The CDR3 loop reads CASSLTGSGTEAFF. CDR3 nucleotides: TGTGCCAGCAGCTTGACAGGGTCGGGCACTGAAGCTTTCTTT.

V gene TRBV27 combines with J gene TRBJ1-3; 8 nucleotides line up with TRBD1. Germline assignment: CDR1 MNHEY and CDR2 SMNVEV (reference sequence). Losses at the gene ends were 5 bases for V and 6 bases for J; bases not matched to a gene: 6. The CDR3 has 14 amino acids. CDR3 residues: CASSPGTGANTIYF. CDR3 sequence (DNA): TGTGCCAGCAGTCCTGGGACAGGAGCAAACACCATATATTTT.

The CDR3 sequence is CASLFRGGTEAFF. CDR3 bases: TGTGCCAGCCTCTTTCGCGGGGGCACTGAAGCTTTCTTT. V and J are TRBV28 and TRBJ1-1; the D gene is possibly TRBD1 (5 bases). The CDR3 has 13 residues. Germline V CDR1 and CDR2: MDHEN, SYDVKM. V was clipped by 8 bases and J by 4 bases, with 14 bases between them.

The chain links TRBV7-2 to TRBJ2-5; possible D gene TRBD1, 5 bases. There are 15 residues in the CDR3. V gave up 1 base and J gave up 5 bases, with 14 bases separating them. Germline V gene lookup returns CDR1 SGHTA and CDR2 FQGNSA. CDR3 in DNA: TGTGCCAGCAGCTTAGGAGGCAGGGAAGGGGAGACCCAGTACTTC. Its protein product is CASSLGGREGETQYF.

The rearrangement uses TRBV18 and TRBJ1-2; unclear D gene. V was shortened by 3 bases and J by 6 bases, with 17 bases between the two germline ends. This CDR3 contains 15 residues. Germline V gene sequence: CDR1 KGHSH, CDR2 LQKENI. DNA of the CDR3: TGTGCCAGCTCACCGGTTGTCGGTTTCGGTAATGGCTACACCTTC. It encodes CASSPVVGFGNGYTF. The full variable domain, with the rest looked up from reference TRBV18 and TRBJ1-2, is NAGVMQNPRHLVRRRGQEARLRCSPMKGHSHVYWYRQLPEEGLKFMVYLQKENIIDESGMPKERFSAEFPKEGPSILRIQQVVRGDSAAYFCASSPVVGFGNGYTFGSGTRLTVV.